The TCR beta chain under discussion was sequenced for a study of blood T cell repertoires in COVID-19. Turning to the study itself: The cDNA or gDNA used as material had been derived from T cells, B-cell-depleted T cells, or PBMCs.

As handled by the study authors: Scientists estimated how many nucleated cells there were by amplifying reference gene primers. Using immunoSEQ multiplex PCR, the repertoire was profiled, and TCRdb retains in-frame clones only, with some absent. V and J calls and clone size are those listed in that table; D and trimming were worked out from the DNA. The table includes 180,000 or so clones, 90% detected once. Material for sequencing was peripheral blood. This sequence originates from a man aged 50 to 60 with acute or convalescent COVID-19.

For the CDR3, the DNA is TGTGCCAGTAGCCGGACAGGGATTAATCAGCCCCAGCATTTT. It specifies CASSRTGINQPQHF. The V and J genes are TRBV19 and TRBJ1-5; TRBD1 matches 8 bases. This CDR3 has 14 amino acids. The trim removed 6 bases at V and 4 bases at J, leaving 5 bases unmatched. From germline, CDR1 is LNHDA and CDR2 SQIVND (reference sequence).